These 32 T cell receptor beta chains share one sample of origin, sequenced in a study of blood T cell repertoires in COVID-19. This table comes from immunoSEQ multiplex PCR, and its TCRdb copy is limited to in-frame clones, with some not included. The data hold over 300,000 clones, with around 89% observed a single time. The sequenced material came from peripheral blood. The source of these receptors is a man younger than 35 who had recovered from COVID-19.

This clone appeared a single time. The gene calls are TRBV4-1 and TRBJ2-1, with 9 bases matching TRBD2. The CDR3 extends over 17 amino acids. V lost 4 bases, J lost 0 bases, and 7 bases stayed unmatched. Germline V gene lookup returns CDR1 MGHRA and CDR2 YSYEKL. CDR3 amino acids: CASSRGTSRSSYNEQFF. The CDR3 DNA reads TGCGCCAGCAGCCGAGGGACTAGCCGGAGCTCCTACAATGAGCAGTTCTTC.

The V and J genes are TRBV5-4 and TRBJ1-2; D not resolved. Trimming took 0 bases from V and 5 from J, leaving 8 bases between them. The CDR3 runs to 13 residues. Germline V gene data show CDR1 as SGHNT and CDR2 as YYREEE (reference sequence). CDR3 sequence reads: CASSLVRGYGYTF. CDR3 DNA: TGTGCCAGCAGCTTGGTCCGGGGATATGGCTACACCTTC. The full variable domain, completed using reference TRBV5-4 and TRBJ1-2, is ETGVTQSPTHLIKTRGQQVTLRCSSQSGHNTVSWYQQALGQGPQFIFQYYREEENGRGNFPPRFSGLQFPNYSSELNVNALELDDSALYLCASSLVRGYGYTFGSGTRLTVV.

J is TRBJ2-7 and V is TRBV7-3; 9 nucleotides line up with TRBD1. Germline values: CDR1 SGHTA, CDR2 FQGTGA. Trimming cost V 5 bases and J 7 bases; bases outside gene matches: 6. This CDR3 has 13 residues. Written as DNA, the CDR3 is TGTGCCAGCAGCCCCGGGACAGGGCGGGAGCAGTACTTC. Translated, it gives CASSPGTGREQYF. Drawing the rest from reference TRBV7-3 and TRBJ2-7, the complete variable domain is GAGVSQTPSNKVTEKGKYVELRCDPISGHTALYWYRQSLGQGPEFLIYFQGTGAADDSGLPNDRFFAVRPEGSVSTLKIQRTERGDSAVYLCASSPGTGREQYFGPGTRLTVT.

This clone has only one observation. The V call is TRBV5-1, the J call TRBJ2-7; tentatively, D is TRBD1 (6 bases). CDR1 SGHRS and CDR2 YFSETQ come from the germline V gene. Trimming shortened V by 4 bases and J by 3 bases, and 17 bases separated the two germline ends. This CDR3 has 15 amino acids. CDR3: CASSPRRGPLYEQYF. CDR3 nucleotides: TGCGCCAGCAGCCCCCGCAGGGGACCACTCTACGAGCAGTACTTC.

V gene TRBV7-6 combines with J gene TRBJ2-5; 11 bases are shared with TRBD1. Germline trimming cut 5 bases from V and 3 bases from J; bases unmatched to any gene: 5. Germline V gene sequence: CDR1 SGHVS, CDR2 FNYEAQ. The CDR3 is made up of 15 amino acids. Written as DNA, the CDR3 is TGTGCCAGCAGCCTAGGGACAGGGGGTAAAGAGACCCAGTACTTC. This codes for CASSLGTGGKETQYF.

CDR3 DNA: TGTGCCAGCAGTTACCGAGCGGGAGGGCCGGGTGAGCAGTTCTTC. Its translation is CASSYRAGGPGEQFF. The rearrangement uses TRBV6-2 or TRBV6-3 and TRBJ2-1, with 10 positions matching TRBD2. CDR3 length: 15 amino acids. Germline lookup yields CDR1 MNHEY and CDR2 SVGEGT. J was trimmed by 9 bases and V by 2 bases; bases with no gene match: 7.

The V gene is TRBV7-3, the J gene TRBJ2-2; D is unresolved. Trimming stripped 2 bases from V and 1 base from J, with 8 bases between. The CDR3 covers 15 residues. Per the germline V gene, CDR1 is SGHTA and CDR2 is FQGTGA. CDR3 bases: TGTGCCAGCAGCTTATTAGCAAAGAACACCGGGGAGCTGTTTTTT. Protein product: CASSLLAKNTGELFF.

This chain joins TRBV2 and TRBJ2-7; D gene ambiguous. CDR3 length: 14 residues. Trimming took off 1 base at V and 2 bases at J, with 9 bases between the two ends. The germline CDR1 and CDR2 sequences are SNHLY and FYNNEI. The CDR3 coding sequence is TGTGCCAGCAGTGAAGTCCCGCTACCCTACGAGCAGTACTTC. It encodes CASSEVPLPYEQYF.

This chain joins TRBV6-5 and TRBJ1-6, with 7 bases fitting TRBD1. V was pared by 6 bases and J by 7 bases, with 6 bases of the junction left unmatched. Germline V gene lookup returns CDR1 MNHEY and CDR2 SVGAGI. This CDR3 has 14 amino acids. As DNA, the CDR3 is TGTGCCAGCAGGTCCGGGACAGCCAATTCACCCCTCCACTTT. Amino acids: CASRSGTANSPLHF.

The V call is TRBV4-1, the J call TRBJ2-3, with unresolved D. In germline, CDR1 is MGHRA, CDR2 YSYEKL. CDR3 length equals 15 residues. V was pared by 3 bases and J by 2 bases, with 12 bases between. CDR3 sequence (DNA): TGCGCCAGCAGCCAGGTGGGCCCCTACACAGATACGCAGTATTTT. Encoded protein: CASSQVGPYTDTQYF.

Worth noting for this clone: A read error may account for a junction end that differs from germline. The rearrangement uses TRBV7-2 and TRBJ1-1; TRBD1 matches 8 bases. The CDR3 consists of 11 residues. Per the germline V gene, CDR1 is SGHTA and CDR2 is FQGNSA. The CDR3 is CASRRQGSITF. CDR3 DNA: TGTGCCAGCAGAAGACAGGGGTCGATCACATTT. The full variable domain, its missing parts supplied by reference TRBV7-2 and TRBJ1-1, is GAGVSQSPSNKVTEKGKDVELRCDPISGHTALYWYRQSLGQGLEFLIYFQGNSAPDKSGLPSDRFSAERTGGSVSTLTIQRTQQEDSAVYLCASRRQGSITFGQGTRLTVV.

The gene calls are TRBV14 and TRBJ1-2, with 7 bases matching TRBD1. This CDR3 has 13 residues. Per germline, CDR1 SGHDN and CDR2 FVKESK. The junction had 4 bases not matched to a gene; V was cut back by 4 bases and J by 5 bases. For the CDR3, the DNA is TGTGCCAGCAGCCCAGGGACAGCTTATGGCTACACCTTC. This encodes CASSPGTAYGYTF.

The DNA of the CDR3 is TGTGCCAGCAGCTTGGACGGGACAACCTACAATGAGCAGTTCTTC. Protein: CASSLDGTTYNEQFF. The chain employs TRBV5-8 and TRBJ2-1; possibly TRBD1 for D (6 bases). The CDR3 totals 15 residues. Deletions cut 0 bases from V and 2 bases from J, with 9 bases between. Germline CDR1 reads SGHTS; CDR2 reads YDEGEE.

This sequence joins TRBV10-2 and TRBJ2-6, with TRBD1 identical over 7 bases. The CDR3 loop spans 15 amino acids. Germline assignment: CDR1 WSHSY and CDR2 SAAADI. V was clipped by 3 bases and J by 1 base; unmatched bases: 0. In DNA form, the CDR3 reads TGCGCCAGCAGTGAACAGGGGTCTGGGGCCAACGTCCTGACTTTC. Its protein product is CASSEQGSGANVLTF.

The rearrangement uses TRBV7-9 and TRBJ2-3; weak D call: TRBD1 (6 bases). From germline, CDR1 is SEHNR and CDR2 FQNEAQ (reference sequence). The CDR3 runs 16 residues. Trimming stripped 1 base from V and 2 bases from J, with 13 bases between. The CDR3, as DNA: TGTGCCAGCAGCTTAGAAGCAGGGGTTATCACAGATACGCAGTATTTT. This codes for CASSLEAGVITDTQYF.

This chain connects TRBV5-4 to TRBJ2-7, with D perhaps TRBD2 (5 bases). The length of the CDR3 is 14 residues. Germline loops: CDR1 SGHNT, CDR2 YYREEE (reference sequence). The ends were cut back, 0 bases at V and 4 bases at J, with 11 bases in the middle. The CDR3 bases are TGTGCCAGCAGCTTGGGAAGCGGATATTACGAGCAGTACTTC. As protein: CASSLGSGYYEQYF.

V is TRBV19 and J is TRBJ2-3, with TRBD2 identical over 7 bases. CDR3 size: 17 residues. Germline assignment: CDR1 LNHDA and CDR2 SQIVND (reference sequence). V lost 3 bases to trimming and J lost 2 bases; unmatched junction nucleotides: 11. CDR3 in amino acids: CASSIGGGGSLTDTQYF. CDR3 DNA: TGTGCCAGTAGTATTGGGGGTGGCGGGAGTCTCACAGATACGCAGTATTTT.

The chain has TRBV19 and TRBJ1-2; 7 bases agree with TRBD1. Per the germline V gene, CDR1 is LNHDA and CDR2 is SQIVND (reference sequence). CDR3 size: 16 residues. V was clipped by 5 bases and J by 2 bases; unmatched bases: 11. CDR3 protein: CASSSTFGQENYGYTF. The CDR3 nucleotides are TGTGCCAGTAGTTCAACATTTGGACAGGAGAACTATGGCTACACCTTC.

This chain joins TRBV6-1 and TRBJ1-2; the D is unclear. CDR3 length equals 13 residues. The germline V and J ends were trimmed by 2 bases and 4 bases, with 8 bases remaining between them. Germline assignment: CDR1 MNHNS and CDR2 SASEGT. The DNA of the CDR3 is TGTGCCAGCAGTGAAAAGCTTTTCTATGGCTACACCTTC. It encodes CASSEKLFYGYTF.

The chain employs TRBV4-2 and TRBJ1-5; D not certain. The CDR3 loop spans 14 amino acids. The germline V gene encodes CDR1 LGHNA and CDR2 YNFKEQ. The V gene lost 1 base and the J gene lost 3 bases, with 7 bases spanning the gap. In nucleotides, the CDR3 is TGTGCCAGCAGCCAAGGGCAGGACAATCAGCCCCAGCATTTT. Its translation: CASSQGQDNQPQHF.

This chain joins TRBV6-2 or TRBV6-3 and TRBJ2-3, with D perhaps matching TRBD2 (5 bases). The CDR3 has 14 residues. V dropped 2 bases and J dropped 7 bases, with 13 bases sitting between them. Germline lookup yields CDR1 MNHEY and CDR2 SVGEGT. CDR3 nucleotides: TGTGCCAGCAGTTACCCGGACTCCTCAAATACGCAGTATTTT. Translating gives CASSYPDSSNTQYF.

J is TRBJ2-3 and V is TRBV6-6; 7 nucleotides match TRBD1. V shed 4 bases, J shed 2 bases, and the junction held 9 bases outside the gene matches. Germline values: CDR1 MNHNY, CDR2 SVGAGI (reference sequence). The CDR3 is 16 amino acids. The DNA for the CDR3 is TGTGCCAGCAGTTCGCGATGGGACAGACCCACAGATACGCAGTATTTT. Protein: CASSSRWDRPTDTQYF.

The chain carries TRBV30 and TRBJ1-1; D gene unclear. With 1 base removed from V and 3 bases from J, the gap between germline ends came to 3 bases. CDR1 is GTSNPN, CDR2 SVGIG, per germline (reference sequence). The CDR3 loop spans 11 amino acids. CDR3 sequence: CAWSADTEAFF. In DNA form, the CDR3 reads TGTGCCTGGAGTGCCGACACTGAAGCTTTCTTT.

This chain joins TRBV19 and TRBJ2-6; weak D call: TRBD1 (6 bases). This CDR3 is built from 16 residues. Germline-derived CDR1 and CDR2 are LNHDA and SQIVND (reference sequence). V shed 5 bases and J shed 0 bases, with 11 bases lying between them. The CDR3 region is CASSEQGFSGANVLTF. CDR3 nucleotide sequence: TGTGCCAGTAGTGAACAGGGATTCTCTGGGGCCAACGTCCTGACTTTC.

V gene TRBV6-6 combines with J gene TRBJ2-1; TRBD2 matches 9 bases. Germline V gene sequence: CDR1 MNHNY, CDR2 SVGAGI (reference sequence). There are 15 residues in the CDR3. Trimming removed 2 bases from V and 9 bases from J; junction bases left unmatched: 8. The CDR3 sequence: CASSYPSGEDSEQFF. The DNA of the CDR3 is TGTGCCAGCAGTTACCCTAGCGGGGAGGACAGTGAGCAGTTCTTC.

The CDR3 is CASSLQGRMNTEAFF. The CDR3 bases are TGTGCCAGCAGCCTACAGGGACGTATGAACACTGAAGCTTTCTTT. The chain has TRBV11-2 and TRBJ1-1; D possibly corresponds to TRBD1 (6 bases). Germline V gene lookup returns CDR1 SGHAT and CDR2 FQNNGV. The CDR3 is 15 residues long. V shed 5 bases and J shed 0 bases, with 13 bases lying between them.

The CDR3, as DNA: TGTGCCAGCGGACAAATTGGTTCACCCCTCCACTTT. Protein: CASGQIGSPLHF. This chain joins TRBV11-2 and TRBJ1-6, with a possible D match to TRBD1 (5 bases). There are 12 residues in the CDR3. From germline, CDR1 is SGHAT and CDR2 FQNNGV. Deletions cut 8 bases from V and 9 bases from J, with 11 bases between.

The rearrangement links TRBV11-3 to TRBJ2-2; D remains unclear. The CDR3 has 15 residues. Germline V gene sequence: CDR1 SGHNT, CDR2 YENEEA. V was pared by 0 bases and J by 8 bases, with 13 bases between. For the CDR3, the DNA is TGTGCCAGCAGCTTAGATCAGTCTCCTTTTGGGGAGCTGTTTTTT. As protein: CASSLDQSPFGELFF.

The gene calls are TRBV6-5 and TRBJ2-1, with a weak D call TRBD2 (6 bases). From germline, CDR1 is MNHEY and CDR2 SVGAGI. The CDR3 has 16 amino acids. V gave up 2 bases and J gave up 7 bases, with 18 bases separating them. The CDR3 is CASSYGLAGYRNEQFF. CDR3 bases: TGTGCCAGCAGTTACGGCCTGGCGGGATATAGGAATGAGCAGTTCTTC.

This clone was found a few times. The rearrangement uses TRBV5-4 and TRBJ1-2; D perhaps matches TRBD1 (6 bases). Per the germline V gene, CDR1 is SGHNT and CDR2 is YYREEE (reference sequence). V was trimmed by 4 bases and J by 1 base, leaving 11 bases between them. CDR3 length: 14 residues. The CDR3 sequence is CASSAGQINYGYTF. The CDR3 bases are TGTGCCAGCAGCGCAGGACAGATTAACTATGGCTACACCTTC.

The V call is TRBV7-6, the J call TRBJ1-2, with 10 bases identical to TRBD1. Germline V lookup: CDR1 SGHVS, CDR2 FNYEAQ. This CDR3 contains 15 residues. V lost 4 bases, J lost 8 bases, and 10 bases stayed unmatched. The CDR3 coding sequence is TGTGCCAGCAGCTCCTCCGGGACAGGGGCCGACGGCTACACCTTC. This translates into CASSSSGTGADGYTF.

This chain links TRBV7-9 with TRBJ2-7; 7 bases align to TRBD2. The germline V gene has CDR1 SEHNR and CDR2 FQNEAQ (reference sequence). This CDR3 is 16 amino acids long. After removal of 5 bases from V and 1 base from J, the junction contained 11 bases not matched to a gene. DNA of the CDR3: TGTGCCAGCAGCCCCCGGGGGAGCGGGGCTTCCTACGAGCAGTACTTC. Protein product: CASSPRGSGASYEQYF.